The 16 T cell receptor beta chains listed next were all sequenced from one sample in a study of T cells in tuberculosis. Here immunoSEQ multiplex PCR was the method, and the copy in TCRdb shows in-frame clones only, minus some. Of 25,000 to 35,000 clones listed, 85% to 95% were seen once; the top ten hold 4.9%. Material for sequencing was PBMCs. These receptors all come from a donor aged 10-30 years with latent tuberculosis or without tuberculosis infection.

V usage is TRBV7-8 and J usage is TRBJ2-7; 9 nucleotides align to TRBD1. CDR1 is SGHVS, CDR2 FQNEAQ, per germline. Trimming cost V 2 bases and J 4 bases; bases outside gene matches: 3. This CDR3 has 14 residues. As DNA, the CDR3 is TGTGCCAGCAGCTTAAGTGGACAGGGGTACGAGCAGTACTTC. It yields the protein CASSLSGQGYEQYF.

V gene TRBV5-1 combines with J gene TRBJ2-2, with TRBD2 matching 8 bases. Germline lookup yields CDR1 SGHRS and CDR2 YFSETQ. V shed 6 bases and J 6 bases; nucleotides not matched to a gene: 22. The CDR3 loop spans 19 amino acids. CDR3 bases: TGCGCCAGCACGGGACGGAAGCCTCCGGGACTAGGGTTGGCCGGGGAGCTGTTTTTT. Residues: CASTGRKPPGLGLAGELFF.

In this sample, this clone turned up a few times. The chain joins TRBV2 to TRBJ2-1, with TRBD1 matching over 8 bases. This CDR3 is built from 19 residues. V shed 4 bases and J 3 bases; nucleotides not matched to a gene: 17. The V gene's germline CDR1 is SNHLY and CDR2 FYNNEI. This CDR3 reads CASSAPAGGRSADYNEQFF. The CDR3 DNA follows: TGTGCCAGCAGTGCACCTGCAGGGGGCCGCTCGGCGGACTACAATGAGCAGTTCTTC.

The chain is built from TRBV10-3 and TRBJ2-3, with 11 bases fitting TRBD1. V trimming: 7 bases; J trimming: 6 bases; junction bases outside the gene matches: 9. Germline V lookup: CDR1 ENHRY, CDR2 SYGVKD. This CDR3 has 15 residues. This CDR3 is CAINNRDRGKDTQYF. The DNA of the CDR3 is TGTGCCATCAACAACCGGGACAGGGGGAAGGATACGCAGTATTTT.

This clone was recorded once. The J gene is TRBJ2-7, the V gene TRBV15, with TRBD1 matching over 10 bases. V gave up 0 bases and J gave up 4 bases; unmatched junction bases: 6. Germline CDR1 is LNHNV and CDR2 is YYDKDF (reference sequence). The CDR3 contains 16 residues. The CDR3 bases are TGTGCCACCAGCAGAGATACGACAGGGGGCTCGTACGAGCAGTACTTC. Its translation is CATSRDTTGGSYEQYF. Full variable domain (missing parts from reference TRBV15 and TRBJ2-7): DAMVIQNPRYQVTQFGKPVTLSCSQTLNHNVMYWYQQKSSQAPKLLFHYYDKDFNNEADTPDNFQSRRPNTSFCFLDIRSPGLGDTAMYLCATSRDTTGGSYEQYFGPGTRLTVT.

This CDR3 is CASSDTGGSGNTIYF. Here the CDR3 DNA reads TGTGCCAGCAGCGATACAGGGGGCTCTGGAAACACCATATATTTT. The chain couples TRBV5-6 to TRBJ1-3, with TRBD1 matching 8 bases. Germline V gene lookup returns CDR1 SGHDT and CDR2 YYEEEE. Trimming took 4 bases from V and 0 from J; bases not matched to a gene: 3. This CDR3 region has 15 residues. Full variable domain (rest looked up from reference TRBV5-6 and TRBJ1-3): DAGVTQSPTHLIKTRGQQVTLRCSPKSGHDTVSWYQQALGQGPQFIFQYYEEEERQRGNFPDRFSGHQFPNYSSELNVNALLLGDSALYLCASSDTGGSGNTIYFGEGSWLTVV.

V is TRBV7-2 and J is TRBJ2-7, with 8 positions matching TRBD1. The trim removed 5 bases at V and 5 bases at J, leaving 5 bases unmatched. The CDR3 has 13 residues. Germline CDR1 reads SGHTA; CDR2 reads FQGNSA. The CDR3 sequence is CASSPRTGNEQYF. In DNA form, the CDR3 reads TGTGCCAGCAGCCCACGGACAGGGAACGAGCAGTACTTC.

This rearrangement joins TRBV28 to TRBJ1-1; no clear D. The germline V and J ends were trimmed by 4 bases and 4 bases, with 16 bases remaining between them. The CDR3 has 15 amino acids. Germline V gives CDR1 MDHEN, CDR2 SYDVKM. The DNA of the CDR3 is TGTGCCAGCAGTTCCGGAGTAGCCGGGAGCACTGAAGCTTTCTTT. It is translated as CASSSGVAGSTEAFF.

The sample holds one count of this clone. V is TRBV19 and J is TRBJ2-7; D perhaps matches TRBD1 (5 bases). CDR3 size: 14 residues. Trimming stripped 6 bases from V and 3 bases from J, with 15 bases between. Germline values: CDR1 LNHDA, CDR2 SQIVND (reference sequence). CDR3 nucleotide sequence: TGTGCCAGTAGCTCAACAGGACACGGCTACGAGCAGTACTTC. As protein: CASSSTGHGYEQYF. The full variable domain, its missing parts supplied by reference TRBV19 and TRBJ2-7, is DGGITQSPKYLFRKEGQNVTLSCEQNLNHDAMYWYRQDPGQGLRLIYYSQIVNDFQKGDIAEGYSVSREKKESFPLTVTSAQKNPTAFYLCASSSTGHGYEQYFGPGTRLTVT.

The chain employs TRBV4-3 and TRBJ2-1, with 7 bases fitting TRBD2. V shed 0 bases and J 4 bases; nucleotides not matched to a gene: 6. Per the germline V gene, CDR1 is LGHNA and CDR2 is YSLEER. The CDR3 length is 16 residues. As DNA, the CDR3 is TGCGCCAGCAGCCAAGATGAGGCTAGCGGATACAATGAGCAGTTCTTC. The encoded protein is CASSQDEASGYNEQFF.

The CDR3 bases are TGCGCCAGCAGCCCACTTGTCAGCGGGGAAGTTGACTCAGATACGCAGTATTTT. This gives the protein CASSPLVSGEVDSDTQYF. V is TRBV4-3 and J is TRBJ2-3; TRBD2 matches at 7 bases. The ends lost 4 bases at V and 4 bases at J; junction bases unmatched: 17. CDR3 length equals 18 residues. Germline V gene lookup returns CDR1 LGHNA and CDR2 YSLEER.

This clone has just one count. This chain joins TRBV5-4 and TRBJ2-3; D call uncertain. The V end lost 1 base, the J end lost 6 bases, and 15 bases lay between the germline ends. Germline lookup yields CDR1 SGHNT and CDR2 YYREEE (reference sequence). This CDR3 is 15 amino acids long. The CDR3 loop reads CASSLSPDFLDTQYF. The CDR3 DNA is TGTGCCAGCAGCTTGAGTCCCGACTTCTTGGATACGCAGTATTTT.

The V gene is TRBV18, the J gene TRBJ2-5, with 8 positions matching TRBD1. The germline V gene has CDR1 KGHSH and CDR2 LQKENI. Trimming removed 4 bases from V and 5 bases from J; junction bases left unmatched: 9. The CDR3 extends over 15 amino acids. In nucleotides, the CDR3 is TGTGCCAGCTCACTGGCGACAGGGGCGGAGGAGACCCAGTACTTC. Translating gives CASSLATGAEETQYF.

J is TRBJ2-7 and V is TRBV6-5, with D possibly being TRBD1 (6 bases). Germline CDR1 reads MNHEY; CDR2 reads SVGAGI. V shed 2 bases and J shed 3 bases, with 8 bases lying between them. The CDR3 length is 13 residues. CDR3 protein: CASSYPDSYEQYF. As DNA, the CDR3 is TGTGCCAGCAGTTACCCGGACAGCTACGAGCAGTACTTC.

The chain carries TRBV7-9 and TRBJ2-1; 7 bases fit TRBD2. V lost 1 base to trimming and J lost 10 bases; unmatched junction nucleotides: 7. The germline gives CDR1 SEHNR, CDR2 FQNEAQ (reference sequence). This CDR3 is built from 14 residues. In nucleotides, the CDR3 is TGTGCCAGCAGCTTAGGGACTAGTATCGACGAGCAGTTCTTC. Its protein product is CASSLGTSIDEQFF.

This sequence joins TRBV7-9 and TRBJ1-1, with 7 bases lining up with TRBD1. The length of the CDR3 is 14 residues. Trimming at V came to 5 bases and at J to 1 base, leaving 4 bases not matched to a gene. Germline loops: CDR1 SEHNR, CDR2 FQNEAQ (reference sequence). The CDR3 protein is CASSTGTANTEAFF. The CDR3 coding sequence is TGTGCCAGCAGCACCGGGACAGCGAACACTGAAGCTTTCTTT.